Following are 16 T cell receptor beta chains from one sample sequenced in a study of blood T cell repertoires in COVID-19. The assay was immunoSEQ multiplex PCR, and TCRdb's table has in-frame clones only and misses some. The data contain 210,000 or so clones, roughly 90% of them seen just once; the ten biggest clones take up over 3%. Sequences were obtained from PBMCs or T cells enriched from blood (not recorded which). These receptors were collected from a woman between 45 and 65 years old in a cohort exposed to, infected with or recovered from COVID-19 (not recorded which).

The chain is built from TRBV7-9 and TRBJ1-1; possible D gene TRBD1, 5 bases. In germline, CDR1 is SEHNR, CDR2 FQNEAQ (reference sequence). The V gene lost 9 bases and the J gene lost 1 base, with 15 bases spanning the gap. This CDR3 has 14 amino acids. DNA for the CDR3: TGTGCCAGTAACTTCGGGGGAGCGAACACTGAAGCTTTCTTT. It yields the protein CASNFGGANTEAFF.

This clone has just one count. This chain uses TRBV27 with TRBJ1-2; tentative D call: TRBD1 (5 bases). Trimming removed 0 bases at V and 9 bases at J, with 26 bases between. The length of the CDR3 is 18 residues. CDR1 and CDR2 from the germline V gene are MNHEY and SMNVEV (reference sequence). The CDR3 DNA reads TGTGCCAGCAGTTTATCGGCCTCCAAAGGGGCTAACTATGAAAGCTACACCTTC. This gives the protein CASSLSASKGANYESYTF.

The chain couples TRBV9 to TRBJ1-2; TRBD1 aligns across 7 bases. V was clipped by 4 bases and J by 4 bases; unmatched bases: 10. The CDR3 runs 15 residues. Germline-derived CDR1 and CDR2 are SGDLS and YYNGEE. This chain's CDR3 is CASSSLTGTSYGYTF. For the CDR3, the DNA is TGTGCCAGCAGCTCCTTGACAGGGACCAGCTATGGCTACACCTTC.

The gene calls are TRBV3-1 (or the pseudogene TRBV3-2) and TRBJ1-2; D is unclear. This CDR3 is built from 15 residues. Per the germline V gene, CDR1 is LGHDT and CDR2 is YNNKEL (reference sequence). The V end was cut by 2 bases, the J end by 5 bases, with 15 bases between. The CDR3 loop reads CASSQNPGSIYGYTF. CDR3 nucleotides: TGTGCCAGCAGCCAAAATCCCGGGTCAATTTATGGCTACACCTTC.

DNA for the CDR3: TGTGCCAGCAGCCAACATGGACAGGGCAACACTGAAGCTTTCTTT. Translating gives CASSQHGQGNTEAFF. The J gene is TRBJ1-1, the V gene TRBV3-1 (or the pseudogene TRBV3-2), with 8 bases that match TRBD1. The CDR3 is 15 residues long. V lost 2 bases and J lost 2; bases outside the gene matches: 4. Germline V lookup: CDR1 LGHDT, CDR2 YNNKEL (reference sequence).

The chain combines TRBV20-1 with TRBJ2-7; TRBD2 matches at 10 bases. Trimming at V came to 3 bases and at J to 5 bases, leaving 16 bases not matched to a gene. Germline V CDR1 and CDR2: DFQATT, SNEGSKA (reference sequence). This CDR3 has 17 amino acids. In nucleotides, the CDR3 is TGCAGTGCTAGTGTCCCTAGCGGGGGTCGAGTTCGAAACGAGCAGTACTTC. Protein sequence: CSASVPSGGRVRNEQYF.

The DNA of the CDR3 is TGCGCCAGCAGCCAAGTTGGTAGCGGGGGGGCAGATACGCAGTATTTT. The encoded protein is CASSQVGSGGADTQYF. The chain joins TRBV4-1 to TRBJ2-3, with 11 bases that match TRBD2. CDR3 size: 16 residues. Looked up from germline, CDR1 is MGHRA and CDR2 is YSYEKL. J lost 4 bases, V lost 1 base, and 4 bases had no gene match.

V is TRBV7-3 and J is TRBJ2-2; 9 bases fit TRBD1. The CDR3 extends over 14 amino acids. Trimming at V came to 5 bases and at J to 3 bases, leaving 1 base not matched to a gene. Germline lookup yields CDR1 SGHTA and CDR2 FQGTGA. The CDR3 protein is CASSRDRDTGELFF. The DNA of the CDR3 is TGTGCCAGCAGCCGGGACAGGGACACCGGGGAGCTGTTTTTT.

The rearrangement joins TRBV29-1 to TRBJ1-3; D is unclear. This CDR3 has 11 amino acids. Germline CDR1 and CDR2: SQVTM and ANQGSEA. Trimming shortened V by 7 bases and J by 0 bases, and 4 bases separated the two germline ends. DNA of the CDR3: TGCAGCGCAGCCTCTGGAAACACCATATATTTT. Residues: CSAASGNTIYF. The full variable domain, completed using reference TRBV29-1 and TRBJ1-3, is SAVISQKPSRDICQRGTSLTIQCQVDSQVTMMFWYRQQPGQSLTLIATANQGSEATYESGFVIDKFPISRPNLTFSTLTVSNMSPEDSSIYLCSAASGNTIYFGEGSWLTVV.

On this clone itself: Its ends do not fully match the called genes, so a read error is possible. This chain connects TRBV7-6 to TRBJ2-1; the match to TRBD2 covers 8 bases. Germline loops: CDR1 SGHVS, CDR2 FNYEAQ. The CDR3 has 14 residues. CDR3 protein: CASSLAGPYNEQFF. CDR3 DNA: TGTGCCAGCAGCCTAGCGGGCCCTTACAATGAGCAGTTCTTC.

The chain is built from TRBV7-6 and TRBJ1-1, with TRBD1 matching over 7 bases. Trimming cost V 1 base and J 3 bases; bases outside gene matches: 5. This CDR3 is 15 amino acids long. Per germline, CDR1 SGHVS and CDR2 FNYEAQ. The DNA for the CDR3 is TGTGCCAGCAGCTTAGAAGTAGACAGGGACACTGAAGCTTTCTTT. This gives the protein CASSLEVDRDTEAFF.

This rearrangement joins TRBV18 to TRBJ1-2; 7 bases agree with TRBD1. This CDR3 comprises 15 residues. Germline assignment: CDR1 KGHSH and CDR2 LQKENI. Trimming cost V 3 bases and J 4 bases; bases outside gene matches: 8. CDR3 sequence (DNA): TGTGCCAGCTCACCCCGGGACAGTTCCCCCTATGGCTACACCTTC. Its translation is CASSPRDSSPYGYTF.

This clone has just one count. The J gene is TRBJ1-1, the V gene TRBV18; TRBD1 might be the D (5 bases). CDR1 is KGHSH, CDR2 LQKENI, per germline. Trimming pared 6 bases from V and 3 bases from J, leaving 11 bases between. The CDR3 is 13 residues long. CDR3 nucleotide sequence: TGTGCCAGCTCTTTGGACACCTACACTGAAGCTTTCTTT. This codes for CASSLDTYTEAFF.

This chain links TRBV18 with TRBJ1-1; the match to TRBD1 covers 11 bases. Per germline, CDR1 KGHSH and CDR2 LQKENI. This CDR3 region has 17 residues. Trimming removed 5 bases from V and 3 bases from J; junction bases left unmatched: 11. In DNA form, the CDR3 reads TGTGCCAGCTCATACGGACAGGGGGCTACACGGGACACTGAAGCTTTCTTT. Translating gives CASSYGQGATRDTEAFF. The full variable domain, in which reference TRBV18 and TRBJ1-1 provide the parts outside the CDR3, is NAGVMQNPRHLVRRRGQEARLRCSPMKGHSHVYWYRQLPEEGLKFMVYLQKENIIDESGMPKERFSAEFPKEGPSILRIQQVVRGDSAAYFCASSYGQGATRDTEAFFGQGTRLTVV.

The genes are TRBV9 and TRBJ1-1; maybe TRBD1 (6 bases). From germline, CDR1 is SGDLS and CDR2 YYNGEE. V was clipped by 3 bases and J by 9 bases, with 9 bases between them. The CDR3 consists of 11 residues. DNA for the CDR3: TGTGCCAGCAGCGCTCAGGGGAAAGCTTTCTTT. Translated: CASSAQGKAFF.

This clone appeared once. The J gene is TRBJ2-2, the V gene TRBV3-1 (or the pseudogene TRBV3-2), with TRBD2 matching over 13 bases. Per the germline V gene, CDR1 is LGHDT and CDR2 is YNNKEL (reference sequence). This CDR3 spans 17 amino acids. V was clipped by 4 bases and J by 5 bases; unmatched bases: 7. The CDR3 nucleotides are TGTGCCAGCAGCCCCGGGACTAGCGGGGTGTATACCGGGGAGCTGTTTTTT. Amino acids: CASSPGTSGVYTGELFF.